This TCR beta chain was sequenced in a study of blood T cell repertoires in COVID-19. Study as a whole: Sources were T cells, B-cell-depleted T cells, or PBMCs; the material itself was cDNA or gDNA.

This CDR3 comprises 13 residues. Germline loops: CDR1 GTSNPN, CDR2 SVGIG (reference sequence). Trimming shortened V by 2 bases and J by 5 bases, and 10 bases separated the two germline ends. Authors' methods: By means of reference gene primer amplification, nucleated cell counts were estimated. Using immunoSEQ multiplex PCR, the repertoire was profiled, and TCRdb retains in-frame clones only, with some absent. Clone size and the V and J calls come from that table; the DNA yielded D and trimming. This sample yields about 270,000 clones, of which approximately 88% are seen a single time; around 1.6% belongs to the top ten. In Seattle, patients joined the study during active infection and were tracked longitudinally.

V and J are TRBV30 and TRBJ1-5, with a weak D call TRBD1 (5 bases). The sequence derives from a human donor with COVID-19, enrolled during active disease. The donor label of this sample is uncertain. The sequencing input was peripheral blood. CDR3: CAWSSGGYQPQHF. The CDR3 nucleotides read TGTGCCTGGAGTTCGGGGGGGTATCAGCCCCAGCATTTT.